The entry below describes one T cell receptor (beta chain). Its antigen is unidentified. The data were taken from a study of cytotoxic CD8 clonotypes in ibrutinib-treated CLL. Study context: Partial responders approximately 25, complete 2; approximately twelve progressed and some 14 stayed in remission by median roughly 68 months. Sequencing produced an average of about 260,000 productive templates and under 95,000 productive rearrangements per sample. General study results and limits: Against age-matched healthy donors, baseline clonality ran higher and tracked circulating CD8+ T-cell counts.

V lost 6 bases and J lost 6; bases outside the gene matches: 9. CDR3 length equals 15 residues. Germline CDR1 is ENHRY and CDR2 is SYGVKD. The method was immunoSEQ multiplex PCR; TCRdb's version includes in-frame clones alone and lacks a portion of them. The table has approximately 48,000 clones, 53% seen once. Genomic DNA (around 2 micrograms) was obtained from cryopreserved PBMCs for construction of TCR beta libraries. This TCR was recovered from a human donor with chronic lymphocytic leukemia. J is TRBJ2-1 and V is TRBV10-3, with TRBD2 matching over 9 bases. This specimen was PBMCs, taken after 12 months of ibrutinib treatment. CDR3 amino acids: CAIRGLAPAGNEQFF. CDR3 in DNA: TGTGCCATCAGGGGACTAGCCCCAGCGGGCAATGAGCAGTTCTTC.